This is a list of T cell receptor beta chains from one sample in a study of post-analysis software for immune sequencing data. TCRdb used MiXCR to reprocess the PCR reads, holding one entry per CDR3 protein. Of about 560,000 distinct CDR3 sequences in the sample, 44% were seen once. Sequenced sample: blood. The receptors derive from a girl under 18 with multiple sclerosis. Both conserved end residues are trimmed from each CDR3. Fields, in order: CDR3 length, V gene, clone size, CDR3 protein. Clone size is not always given. Where it is, it says once, few, many or a class for expanded clones.

>12|TRBV10-3|NA
AISERDRGKGYT
>11|TRBV7-9|NA
ATNKGAKDTQY
>10|TRBV11-2|few
ASSHGGGTQY
>13|TRBV6-5|once
ASSYASSGSYGYT
>11|TRBV4-1|NA
ASSPLMEKGAF
>13|TRBV5-6|NA
ASSFRGSRHNEQF
>11|TRBV29-1|NA
NVGWDNNYGYT
>14|TRBV9|NA
ASSPWDSFGDQPQH
>14|TRBV5-1|NA
ASSGTTGVPSHEQY
>11|TRBV5-1|NA
ASSFGGALEQY
>13|TRBV20-1|few
SAKDRGRLLGEQY
>12|TRBV5-1|NA
ASSLMDGENIQY
>13|TRBV29-1|NA
SVVGGVGLEGTQY
>11|TRBV12-3/TRBV12-4|NA
ASRPTTADEQY
>13|TRBV20-1|NA
SALPRDRVYYGYT
>12|TRBV5-1|NA
ASSPGPATNTIY
>12|TRBV12-3/TRBV12-4|NA
ASSNGDRLYGYT
>12|TRBV10-3|NA
AISDASYTDTQY
>12|TRBV29-1|NA
SVRPRVSVTEAF
>12|TRBV6-5|NA
ASSYSQHPNEQF
>14|TRBV6-5|few
ASSYSEVVGRYGYT
>16|TRBV3-1|NA
ASSRGQGGAPNPREQY
>12|TRBV10-2|NA
ASSGQASSYEQY
>13|TRBV5-1|NA
ASSLKQGSTDTQY
>11|TRBV2|NA
ASSDSGPDTQY
>16|TRBV7-9|few
ASSSGLAGARSTDTQY
>14|TRBV7-9|few
ASSRRGQAGTDTQY
>12|TRBV7-8|NA
AGSLAGTSYEQY
>16|TRBV12-3/TRBV12-4|NA
ASSPYWGGGLSGSPLH
>14|TRBV5-1|once
ASSDLLADLTGELF
>13|TRBV4-1|NA
ASSQYLTGGYEQY
>14|TRBV6-1|few
ASSGQGRASENIQY
>11|TRBV12-3/TRBV12-4|NA
ASSRGLVGEQY
>14|TRBV10-3|NA
AISESAGGGGETQY
>12|TRBV11-2|few
ASSLTGARDTQY
>14|TRBV5-1|once
ASSYRGAQNTGELF
>10|TRBV3-1|few
ASSSAGGGYT
>10|TRBV5-6|NA
ASNDWGYGYT
>13|TRBV4-1|few
ASSLEIGSNYGYT
>12|TRBV20-1|few
SARSVIPQETQY
>13|TRBV5-5|NA
ASSLITGPNCGYT